This T cell receptor (beta chain) was captured by sequencing in a study of shared clonotypes between healthy human individuals. Some clones are missing from TCRdb's copy, which holds only in-frame ones; the method was immunoSEQ multiplex PCR. This table holds millions of clones, around 93% found once. Positive CCR7 selection of CD45RO-negative cells yielded the naive CD8 cells, and terminally differentiated effector memory CD45RA+ cells were excluded. Germline V gives CDR1 SGHKS, CDR2 YYEKEE (reference sequence). V trimming: 2 bases; J trimming: 6 bases; junction bases outside the gene matches: 5. The CDR3 runs to 13 residues.

The source is a young man in good health. Some clones in this sample may be carry-over from other donors' samples. The sequenced material came from naive CD8+ T cells from PBMCs. V and J are TRBV5-5 and TRBJ2-7; 7 bases map to TRBD1. The CDR3 spells CASSLPGTAEQYF. The CDR3 region has the DNA TGTGCCAGCAGCTTACCTGGGACAGCCGAGCAGTACTTC. The full variable domain, with the rest looked up from reference TRBV5-5 and TRBJ2-7, is DAGVTQSPTHLIKTRGQQVTLRCSPISGHKSVSWYQQVLGQGPQFIFQYYEKEERGRGNFPDRFSARQFPNYSSELNVNALLLGDSALYLCASSLPGTAEQYFGPGTRLTVT.